These 24 T cell receptor beta chains were sequenced from one sample in a study of blood T cell repertoires in COVID-19. Assay: immunoSEQ multiplex PCR; the TCRdb copy retains only in-frame clones and omits some. This table holds 180,000 or so clones, 85% to 90% found once. Sequencing was carried out using PBMCs or T cells enriched from blood (not recorded which). The receptors come from a man aged 40-49 years who had recovered from COVID-19.

The CDR3 region has the DNA TGTGCCAGCAGCTTACACGCAGGGGGTCCCTCCTACGAGCAGTACTTC. Residues: CASSLHAGGPSYEQYF. The gene calls are TRBV11-2 and TRBJ2-7; 7 nucleotides align to TRBD1. With V trimmed by 2 bases and J by 0 bases, 7 bases remained unmatched. Germline CDR1 and CDR2: SGHAT and FQNNGV. The CDR3 runs to 16 residues.

This clone was recorded only once. V and J are TRBV12-5 and TRBJ2-1, with 8 positions matching TRBD1. This CDR3 region has 20 residues. V lost 0 bases to trimming and J lost 1 base; unmatched junction nucleotides: 14. Looked up from germline, CDR1 is LGHNT and CDR2 is FRNRAP. The CDR3 DNA follows: TGTGCTAGTGGTTTGGTAGGTACTCTGGGGCAGGGGGCTTCCTACAATGAGCAGTTCTTC. It encodes CASGLVGTLGQGASYNEQFF.

This chain connects TRBV18 to TRBJ2-7; 7 bases map to TRBD2. Losses at the gene ends were 5 bases for V and 0 bases for J; bases not matched to a gene: 7. From germline, CDR1 is KGHSH and CDR2 LQKENI. The CDR3 runs 15 residues. The CDR3 loop is CASSSLARSSYEQYF. In nucleotides, the CDR3 is TGTGCCAGCTCATCACTAGCGCGGAGCTCCTACGAGCAGTACTTC.

This chain links TRBV7-3 with TRBJ2-2; TRBD2 agrees at 10 bases. This CDR3 has 14 residues. Unmatched junction bases numbered 4, after V lost 5 bases and J lost 7 bases. Germline V gene sequence: CDR1 SGHTA, CDR2 FQGTGA. CDR3 sequence reads: CASSAGLASGELFF. CDR3 in DNA: TGTGCCAGCAGCGCGGGACTAGCGAGCGGGGAGCTGTTTTTT.

The chain recombines TRBV24-1 with TRBJ2-1; 7 bases line up with TRBD2. CDR1 and CDR2 (germline): KGHDR, SFDVKD. Trimming at V came to 4 bases and at J to 0 bases, leaving 8 bases not matched to a gene. This CDR3 contains 17 residues. CDR3 in DNA: TGTGCCACCAGTGACTCCCTAGCGGCGAGCTCCTACAATGAGCAGTTCTTC. This encodes CATSDSLAASSYNEQFF.

V and J are TRBV2 and TRBJ2-1; 14 bases line up with TRBD2. Looked up from germline, CDR1 is SNHLY and CDR2 is FYNNEI. Unmatched junction bases numbered 3, after V lost 4 bases and J lost 7 bases. The CDR3 extends over 15 amino acids. DNA of the CDR3: TGTGCCAGCAGTGGACTAGCGGGAGGGCCAAATGAGCAGTTCTTC. It specifies CASSGLAGGPNEQFF.

This rearrangement joins TRBV12-3 or TRBV12-4 to TRBJ1-2; 8 bases map to TRBD1. The V and J ends lost 6 bases and 7 bases, in that order; junction bases with no gene match: 1. The CDR3 covers 11 residues. CDR3: CASSDRGGYTF. The DNA of the CDR3 is TGTGCCAGCAGCGACAGGGGTGGCTACACCTTC.

This clone was counted between two and nine times. The rearrangement uses TRBV2 and TRBJ2-7, with a possible D match to TRBD1 (6 bases). The CDR3 consists of 14 residues. Germline loops: CDR1 SNHLY, CDR2 FYNNEI. Trimming took 6 bases from V and 6 from J, leaving 18 bases between them. CDR3 bases: TGTGCCAGCAGGAGAGACCCCGGGACAATCGAGCAGTACTTC. Its translation: CASRRDPGTIEQYF.

This rearrangement joins TRBV5-4 to TRBJ1-6, with D tentatively TRBD1 (5 bases). Germline assignment: CDR1 SGHNT and CDR2 YYREEE (reference sequence). V shed 2 bases and J shed 5 bases, with 8 bases lying between them. The CDR3 length is 14 residues. CDR3 residues: CASSFQGNNSPLHF. Here the CDR3 DNA reads TGTGCCAGCAGCTTCCAGGGAAATAATTCACCCCTCCACTTT.

V is TRBV28 and J is TRBJ2-7, with unresolved D. The V end lost 4 bases, the J end lost 2 bases, and 15 bases lay between the germline ends. The CDR3 contains 15 residues. The germline V gene has CDR1 MDHEN and CDR2 SYDVKM. The CDR3 region has the DNA TGTGCCAGCAGTTCGTTGTTCGACACCACCTACGAGCAGTACTTC. The encoded protein is CASSSLFDTTYEQYF. Combining the CDR3 with reference TRBV28 and TRBJ2-7 gives the whole variable domain DVKVTQSSRYLVKRTGEKVFLECVQDMDHENMFWYRQDPGLGLRLIYFSYDVKMKEKGDIPEGYSVSREKKERFSLILESASTNQTSMYLCASSSLFDTTYEQYFGPGTRLTVT.

This clone was observed a single time. This chain joins TRBV6-5 and TRBJ2-7; TRBD1 might be the D (6 bases). The CDR3 is 11 amino acids. The germline V gene encodes CDR1 MNHEY and CDR2 SVGAGI. V dropped 8 bases and J dropped 7 bases, with 12 bases sitting between them. This chain's CDR3 is CASVQGEEQYF. The CDR3 DNA reads TGTGCCAGCGTACAGGGTGAGGAGCAGTACTTC.

The chain has TRBV28 and TRBJ2-7; possibly TRBD1 for D (6 bases). The CDR3 consists of 12 residues. The germline V gene has CDR1 MDHEN and CDR2 SYDVKM. V was pared by 7 bases and J by 3 bases, with 10 bases between. As DNA, the CDR3 is TGTGCCAGCAACGGACAGTTCTACGAGCAGTACTTC. As protein: CASNGQFYEQYF.

The rearrangement links TRBV6-5 to TRBJ2-1; 9 nucleotides match TRBD2. Losses at the gene ends were 6 bases for V and 5 bases for J; bases not matched to a gene: 5. Germline V lookup: CDR1 MNHEY, CDR2 SVGAGI. The CDR3 length is 14 residues. The CDR3 DNA reads TGTGCCAGCAGCCCGGCGGGGGGGGACAATGAGCAGTTCTTC. It yields the protein CASSPAGGDNEQFF.

This rearrangement joins TRBV4-1 to TRBJ1-4, with no clear D. Germline assignment: CDR1 MGHRA and CDR2 YSYEKL. V was clipped by 5 bases and J by 5 bases, with 6 bases between them. This CDR3 region has 12 residues. CDR3 amino acids: CASSSANEKLFF. The CDR3 nucleotides are TGCGCCAGCAGCAGCGCCAATGAAAAACTGTTTTTT.

This clone appeared a single time. CDR3 sequence (DNA): TGTGCCAGCAGTCCCGGACTTCCTACCTACGAGCAGTACTTC. Translated: CASSPGLPTYEQYF. The rearrangement uses TRBV2 and TRBJ2-7; D is perhaps TRBD2 (5 bases). The CDR3 loop spans 14 amino acids. Germline V gene data show CDR1 as SNHLY and CDR2 as FYNNEI. Trimming removed 5 bases at V and 2 bases at J, with 13 bases between. Full variable domain (remainder filled in from reference TRBV2 and TRBJ2-7): EPEVTQTPSHQVTQMGQEVILRCVPISNHLYFYWYRQILGQKVEFLVSFYNNEISEKSEIFDDQFSVERPDGSNFTLKIRSTKLEDSAMYFCASSPGLPTYEQYFGPGTRLTVT.

This clone was counted a single time. The J gene is TRBJ2-3, the V gene TRBV7-6; tentative D call: TRBD2 (5 bases). The V gene lost 5 bases and the J gene lost 4 bases, with 13 bases spanning the gap. The length of the CDR3 is 14 residues. Germline V gives CDR1 SGHVS, CDR2 FNYEAQ. The CDR3 DNA reads as TGTGCCAGCAGCCAACTAGGCAGTCCAGATACGCAGTATTTT. Translation: CASSQLGSPDTQYF. The whole variable domain, filled in from reference TRBV7-6 and TRBJ2-3, reads GAGVSQSPRYKVTKRGQDVALRCDPISGHVSLYWYRQALGQGPEFLTYFNYEAQQDKSGLPNDRFSAERPEGSISTLTIQRTEQRDSAMYRCASSQLGSPDTQYFGPGTRLTVL.

The V and J genes are TRBV5-6 and TRBJ1-2, with D perhaps TRBD1 (5 bases). Germline CDR1 SGHDT, CDR2 YYEEEE. Deletions cut 4 bases from V and 4 bases from J, with 17 bases between. This CDR3 spans 15 amino acids. The CDR3 DNA reads TGTGCCAGCAGCGCCGGGGGTAGGGCCAGCTATGGCTACACCTTC. It specifies CASSAGGRASYGYTF. Based on the CDR3 plus reference TRBV5-6 and TRBJ1-2, the full variable domain is DAGVTQSPTHLIKTRGQQVTLRCSPKSGHDTVSWYQQALGQGPQFIFQYYEEEERQRGNFPDRFSGHQFPNYSSELNVNALLLGDSALYLCASSAGGRASYGYTFGSGTRLTVV.

V usage is TRBV29-1 and J usage is TRBJ1-1; D is unresolved. This CDR3 has 12 residues. Germline V gene lookup returns CDR1 SQVTM and CDR2 ANQGSEA. Trimming took 8 bases from V and 1 from J, leaving 11 bases between them. In DNA, the CDR3 is TGCAGCCCTGGGCTACCGAACACTGAAGCTTTCTTT. Translation gives CSPGLPNTEAFF.

The rearrangement joins TRBV10-3 to TRBJ1-6; D is ambiguous. CDR1 and CDR2 (germline): ENHRY, SYGVKD. There are 15 residues in the CDR3. Deletions cut 6 bases from V and 8 bases from J, with 17 bases between. Here the CDR3 reads CAISGRLSKDSPLHF. The DNA of the CDR3 is TGTGCCATCAGCGGCAGGCTGTCGAAGGATTCACCCCTCCACTTT.

This clone was counted once. V is TRBV28 and J is TRBJ1-2; tentative D call: TRBD1 (6 bases). V lost 5 bases and J 4 bases, leaving 17 bases between the germline ends. Per germline, CDR1 MDHEN and CDR2 SYDVKM. The length of the CDR3 is 15 residues. The CDR3: CASSQTGLGRYGYTF. CDR3 bases: TGTGCCAGCAGTCAAACAGGGCTGGGTCGCTATGGCTACACCTTC.

The J gene is TRBJ2-1, the V gene TRBV30, with a possible D match to TRBD1 (6 bases). This CDR3 has 12 residues. Germline V gives CDR1 GTSNPN, CDR2 SVGIG (reference sequence). V lost 5 bases and J lost 15, with 20 bases in between. This chain's CDR3 is CAWDPGQLKSFF. In DNA form, the CDR3 reads TGTGCCTGGGACCCTGGACAGCTCAAATCGTTCTTC.

The chain employs TRBV15 and TRBJ2-1; 12 positions match TRBD2. There are 16 residues in the CDR3. J lost 6 bases, V lost 6 bases, and 9 bases had no gene match. Germline V gene data show CDR1 as LNHNV and CDR2 as YYDKDF (reference sequence). The CDR3 nucleotides read TGTGCCACCAGAACGACTAGCGGGAGAGTGGGCAATGAGCAGTTCTTC. Protein sequence: CATRTTSGRVGNEQFF.

The chain has TRBV29-1 and TRBJ2-3; D is uncertain. Trimming removed 1 base at V and 6 bases at J, with 14 bases between. The CDR3 is 14 residues long. Per germline, CDR1 SQVTM and CDR2 ANQGSEA. This chain's CDR3 is CSVEAISGTDTQYF. The DNA for the CDR3 is TGCAGCGTTGAAGCGATTAGTGGTACGGATACGCAGTATTTT.

The chain has TRBV30 and TRBJ1-2; D uncertain. This CDR3 comprises 13 residues. Trimming left V 0 bases short and J 7 bases short, with 12 bases between. Germline loops: CDR1 GTSNPN, CDR2 SVGIG (reference sequence). Written as DNA, the CDR3 is TGTGCCTGGAGTGTGCTAGGGAGTGGTGGCTACACCTTC. As protein: CAWSVLGSGGYTF.